The next 17 T cell receptor beta chains were all read from a single sample in a study of technical replicates of blood from a handful of donors. Using immunoSEQ multiplex PCR, the repertoire was profiled, and TCRdb retains in-frame clones only, with some absent. The sample lists roughly 51,000 clones, about 94% occurring once. Source material: PBMCs. These receptors were obtained from a human donor in good health. Some clones in this sample may be carry-over from other donors' samples.

This chain connects TRBV4-3 to TRBJ2-7; 8 bases match TRBD1. In germline, CDR1 is LGHNA, CDR2 YSLEER. CDR3 length: 15 residues. After removal of 6 bases from V and 2 bases from J, the junction contained 9 bases not matched to a gene. CDR3 nucleotides: TGCGCCAGCAGAAGGGAACAGGGGGGAACCTACGAGCAGTACTTC. Encoded protein: CASRREQGGTYEQYF.

This clone was seen a few times. V is TRBV6-4 and J is TRBJ1-5; D unclear. This CDR3 region has 14 residues. V shed 2 bases and J shed 3 bases, with 8 bases lying between them. From germline, CDR1 is MRHNA and CDR2 SNTAGT. The chain's CDR3 is CASSDEGFNQPQHF. The CDR3 DNA sequence: TGTGCCAGCAGTGACGAGGGATTCAATCAGCCCCAGCATTTT.

The genes are TRBV6-5 and TRBJ2-1, with D perhaps TRBD2 (5 bases). Between the trimmed V and J ends, which lost 2 bases and 10 bases, there was a span of 9 bases. This CDR3 has 12 amino acids. CDR1 is MNHEY, CDR2 SVGAGI, per germline. The CDR3 DNA reads TGTGCCAGCAGTTACCGAGGGCTGGAGCAGTTCTTC. This gives the protein CASSYRGLEQFF.

The J gene is TRBJ2-6, the V gene TRBV22-1; TRBD2 is taken as the D call from the table, unchecked against the DNA. TRBV22-1 is classified as a pseudogene. The CDR3 loop spans 17 amino acids. CDR3 sequence reads: CPGRDYSEQSRANVLTF. The DNA of the CDR3 is TGTCCTGGGAGGGACTACAGCGAACAAAGTCGGGCCAACGTCCTGACTTTC.

This sequence joins TRBV5-6 and TRBJ2-1, with TRBD2 matching 7 bases. From germline, CDR1 is SGHDT and CDR2 YYEEEE. The ends lost 5 bases at V and 8 bases at J; junction bases unmatched: 4. The CDR3 spans 12 residues. The CDR3 DNA sequence: TGTGCCAGCAGATCTAGCGGTCATGAGCAGTTCTTC. Protein product: CASRSSGHEQFF. Full variable domain (remainder filled in from reference TRBV5-6 and TRBJ2-1): DAGVTQSPTHLIKTRGQQVTLRCSPKSGHDTVSWYQQALGQGPQFIFQYYEEEERQRGNFPDRFSGHQFPNYSSELNVNALLLGDSALYLCASRSSGHEQFFGPGTRLTVL.

The chain combines TRBV5-1 with TRBJ1-2, with D unresolved. Germline V CDR1 and CDR2: SGHRS, YFSETQ. This CDR3 comprises 14 residues. V shed 0 bases and J shed 4 bases, with 10 bases lying between them. CDR3 region: CASSLAAGIYGYTF. The CDR3, as DNA: TGCGCCAGCAGCTTGGCGGCGGGTATCTATGGCTACACCTTC.

The rearrangement joins TRBV7-8 to TRBJ2-7; D unresolved. The CDR3 length is 13 residues. The V gene lost 3 bases and the J gene lost 0 bases, with 6 bases spanning the gap. CDR1 and CDR2 (germline): SGHVS, FQNEAQ. In DNA form, the CDR3 reads TGTGCCAGCAGCTTCCAGGACTCCTACGAGCAGTACTTC. Its protein product is CASSFQDSYEQYF.

J is TRBJ2-7 and V is TRBV19; 7 nucleotides align to TRBD1. Germline V CDR1 and CDR2: LNHDA, SQIVND (reference sequence). CDR3 length: 16 amino acids. With 1 base clipped from V and 3 bases from J, the junction kept 9 bases outside the gene matches. CDR3 sequence reads: CASSIADRVPDYEQYF. As DNA, the CDR3 is TGTGCCAGTAGTATAGCTGACAGGGTCCCAGACTACGAGCAGTACTTC.

The rearrangement links TRBV4-2 to TRBJ1-5; no definite D call. Trimming shortened V by 0 bases and J by 7 bases, and 16 bases separated the two germline ends. Germline loops: CDR1 LGHNA, CDR2 YNFKEQ. CDR3 length: 16 amino acids. DNA for the CDR3: TGTGCCAGCAGCCAAGAGGAACGGAGGAAGGGCCAGCCCCAGCATTTT. It specifies CASSQEERRKGQPQHF.

V usage is TRBV2 and J usage is TRBJ2-3; possibly TRBD1 for D (7 bases). There are 14 residues in the CDR3. The germline V and J ends were trimmed by 2 bases and 6 bases, with 12 bases remaining between them. Germline loops: CDR1 SNHLY, CDR2 FYNNEI. The CDR3 DNA follows: TGTGCCAGCAGTGAAAGTGCAGGGGGGGATACGCAGTATTTT. Residues: CASSESAGGDTQYF.

In this sample, this clone turned up once. The rearrangement links TRBV7-2 to TRBJ1-6; D remains unclear. Germline CDR1 SGHTA, CDR2 FQGNSA. The CDR3 runs 12 residues. V lost 5 bases to trimming and J lost 13 bases, with 12 bases between them. The DNA for the CDR3 is TGTGCCAGCAGCGCTAGACCGTTTCCCCTCCACTTT. Amino acid sequence: CASSARPFPLHF.

Here the CDR3 reads CASRGGDNYGYTF. In DNA, the CDR3 is TGTGCTAGCCGAGGGGGGGATAACTATGGCTACACCTTC. This rearrangement joins TRBV7-6 to TRBJ1-2; tentatively, D is TRBD1 (6 bases). Germline CDR1 is SGHVS and CDR2 is FNYEAQ. CDR3 length: 13 residues.

In its sample, this clone was seen once. This sequence joins TRBV12-5 and TRBJ2-7; 7 bases line up with TRBD1. Germline V gene sequence: CDR1 LGHNT, CDR2 FRNRAP. The CDR3 covers 14 residues. V lost 1 base to trimming and J lost 0 bases; unmatched junction nucleotides: 0. CDR3 region: CASGLGTGSYEQYF. The CDR3 nucleotides are TGTGCTAGTGGTTTGGGGACAGGCTCCTACGAGCAGTACTTC.

The chain is built from TRBV14 and TRBJ2-2, with TRBD2 identical over 10 bases. Germline V gene data show CDR1 as SGHDN and CDR2 as FVKESK. V lost 1 base to trimming and J lost 4 bases; unmatched junction nucleotides: 3. The CDR3 has 16 residues. CDR3 bases: TGTGCCAGCAGCCAAGTAGCGGGAGGCCCCACCGGGGAGCTGTTTTTT. Its translation is CASSQVAGGPTGELFF.

The CDR3 DNA sequence: TGTGCCAGCAGCTTAGAACTAGTACCAGATACGCAGTATTTT. As protein: CASSLELVPDTQYF. The rearrangement uses TRBV7-8 and TRBJ2-3; D is perhaps TRBD2 (5 bases). Trimming took 1 base from V and 4 from J, leaving 9 bases between them. From germline, CDR1 is SGHVS and CDR2 FQNEAQ. The CDR3 has 14 residues.

The chain is built from TRBV7-2 and TRBJ2-3; D is possibly TRBD1 (5 bases). There are 15 residues in the CDR3. The germline CDR1 and CDR2 sequences are SGHTA and FQGNSA. Trimming left V 2 bases short and J 4 bases short, with 13 bases between. CDR3 nucleotide sequence: TGTGCCAGCAGCTTACTCGGCAGGGTGGCAGATACGCAGTATTTT. Translation: CASSLLGRVADTQYF.

V is TRBV9 and J is TRBJ2-5; D unclear. V dropped 0 bases and J dropped 2 bases, with 14 bases sitting between them. Germline V gene sequence: CDR1 SGDLS, CDR2 YYNGEE. This CDR3 has 16 amino acids. CDR3 in amino acids: CASSVATSKQQETQYF. The DNA of the CDR3 is TGTGCCAGCAGCGTAGCTACCAGCAAACAGCAAGAGACCCAGTACTTC.